The 20 T cell receptor beta chains below come from one sample, sequenced in a study of blood T cell repertoires in COVID-19. Repertoires were generated with immunoSEQ multiplex PCR, while TCRdb's copy carries only in-frame clones and drops some. Here the sample spans some 200,000 clones, around 89% being singletons. Sample: PBMCs or T cells enriched from blood (not recorded which). Receptor source: a woman younger than 35 who had recovered from COVID-19.

J is TRBJ2-1 and V is TRBV6-5, with D possibly being TRBD2 (7 bases). This CDR3 contains 16 residues. Germline values: CDR1 MNHEY, CDR2 SVGAGI. V was shortened by 2 bases and J by 3 bases, with 14 bases between the two germline ends. The CDR3, as DNA: TGTGCCAGCAGTTACCAGGGAGGGGGGAGCTACAATGAGCAGTTCTTC. Amino acid sequence: CASSYQGGGSYNEQFF.

The rearrangement links TRBV20-1 to TRBJ2-3, with D uncertain. CDR3 length: 11 amino acids. V lost 3 bases, J lost 4 bases, and 5 bases lay in between. Germline V lookup: CDR1 DFQATT, CDR2 SNEGSKA (reference sequence). CDR3 region: CSARVADTQYF. The CDR3 DNA is TGCAGTGCTAGGGTAGCAGATACGCAGTATTTT.

CDR3 nucleotides: TGTGCCAGCTCACCACGGGGGCGTTTCAGAGATACGCAGTATTTT. It translates to CASSPRGRFRDTQYF. V gene TRBV18 combines with J gene TRBJ2-3; perhaps TRBD1 as D (6 bases). Germline CDR1 reads KGHSH; CDR2 reads LQKENI. The CDR3 spans 15 residues. Trimming pared 1 base from V and 5 bases from J, leaving 13 bases between.

The chain joins TRBV5-4 to TRBJ2-7; 15 nucleotides align to TRBD2. The CDR3 length is 16 residues. The junction had 5 bases not matched to a gene; V was cut back by 3 bases and J by 4 bases. Germline V gene lookup returns CDR1 SGHNT and CDR2 YYREEE (reference sequence). CDR3 nucleotide sequence: TGTGCCAGCAGCTCCGGGACTAGCGGGAGGTATTACGAGCAGTACTTC. This sequence encodes CASSSGTSGRYYEQYF.

This chain connects TRBV10-3 to TRBJ1-4; 7 bases align to TRBD1. Germline V lookup: CDR1 ENHRY, CDR2 SYGVKD. The CDR3 has 15 amino acids. V lost 8 bases and J lost 7; bases outside the gene matches: 13. CDR3: CAIASQGGIGEKLFF. For the CDR3, the DNA is TGTGCCATCGCCTCCCAGGGGGGCATCGGTGAAAAACTGTTTTTT.

J is TRBJ2-1 and V is TRBV5-5; the D is unclear. Germline values: CDR1 SGHKS, CDR2 YYEKEE (reference sequence). V dropped 4 bases and J dropped 3 bases, with 11 bases sitting between them. The CDR3 has 14 residues. The DNA of the CDR3 is TGTGCCAGCAGCGCGTCCCGATTCTACAATGAGCAGTTCTTC. Its translation is CASSASRFYNEQFF.

The chain employs TRBV28 and TRBJ2-7, with TRBD2 identical over 8 bases. The CDR3 runs 17 residues. Trimming cost V 2 bases and J 1 base; bases outside gene matches: 10. Germline V gene lookup returns CDR1 MDHEN and CDR2 SYDVKM. This CDR3 reads CASSLVLAGGRSYEQYF. For the CDR3, the DNA is TGTGCCAGCAGTTTAGTGCTAGCGGGTGGCAGATCCTACGAGCAGTACTTC.

The chain combines TRBV27 with TRBJ2-2; 8 positions agree with TRBD2. The CDR3 consists of 16 residues. Looked up from germline, CDR1 is MNHEY and CDR2 is SMNVEV (reference sequence). V shed 5 bases and J 6 bases; nucleotides not matched to a gene: 11. The CDR3 loop is CASSPSAGETPGELFF. The CDR3 nucleotides read TGTGCCAGCAGTCCATCAGCGGGAGAGACCCCCGGGGAGCTGTTTTTT.

The rearrangement joins TRBV7-8 to TRBJ1-1; no clear D gene. Between the trimmed V and J ends, which lost 4 bases and 1 base, there was a span of 16 bases. Per the germline V gene, CDR1 is SGHVS and CDR2 is FQNEAQ. The CDR3 sequence is 16 residues long. The CDR3 DNA sequence: TGTGCCAGCAGCTCATTTCAAATGAACACGAACACTGAAGCTTTCTTT. It yields the protein CASSSFQMNTNTEAFF.

This chain uses TRBV4-3 with TRBJ1-4; TRBD1 agrees at 9 bases. V lost 8 bases and J lost 10; bases outside the gene matches: 14. The CDR3 totals 15 residues. CDR1 is LGHNA and CDR2 is YSLEER in the germline V gene. The CDR3 sequence: CASGISGTGLVKLFF. In DNA form, the CDR3 reads TGCGCCAGCGGCATATCCGGGACAGGGTTGGTAAAACTGTTTTTT.

V usage is TRBV18 and J usage is TRBJ1-1; D perhaps matches TRBD1 (5 bases). The germline V gene has CDR1 KGHSH and CDR2 LQKENI. CDR3 length: 13 residues. V lost 4 bases and J lost 3, with 9 bases in between. The CDR3 DNA follows: TGTGCCAGCTCACAGGGGTTGGACACTGAAGCTTTCTTT. Protein: CASSQGLDTEAFF.

This chain uses TRBV29-1 with TRBJ2-7, with a possible D match to TRBD1 (6 bases). The ends were cut back, 3 bases at V and 13 bases at J, with 16 bases in the middle. Germline V gives CDR1 SQVTM, CDR2 ANQGSEA. CDR3 length equals 11 residues. The DNA for the CDR3 is TGCAGCGTTGATGTTGGGGGCAGGCTCTACTTC. Its translation: CSVDVGGRLYF.

This sequence joins TRBV2 and TRBJ2-7; D perhaps matches TRBD2 (5 bases). This CDR3 contains 14 residues. From germline, CDR1 is SNHLY and CDR2 FYNNEI. Trimming took off 4 bases at V and 6 bases at J, with 16 bases between the two ends. In DNA, the CDR3 is TGTGCCAGCAGTGGGGAGTGGTCTCAACTCGAGCAGTACTTC. It yields the protein CASSGEWSQLEQYF.

The chain has TRBV24-1 and TRBJ2-1; tentatively, D is TRBD2 (6 bases). CDR3 size: 15 residues. Trimming left V 9 bases short and J 0 bases short, with 14 bases between. Germline CDR1 reads KGHDR; CDR2 reads SFDVKD. In nucleotides, the CDR3 is TGTGCCACCTCGCTAGCGAGGAGCTCCTACAATGAGCAGTTCTTC. Protein sequence: CATSLARSSYNEQFF.

The chain links TRBV7-9 to TRBJ2-3; 7 nucleotides align to TRBD1. This CDR3 is 14 amino acids long. Germline lookup yields CDR1 SEHNR and CDR2 FQNEAQ (reference sequence). Unmatched junction bases numbered 3, after V lost 5 bases and J lost 1 base. The CDR3 region is CASSIDRGTDTQYF. Written as DNA, the CDR3 is TGTGCCAGCAGCATTGACAGGGGCACAGATACGCAGTATTTT.

The chain has TRBV29-1 and TRBJ2-1, with 9 bases that match TRBD2. J gave up 4 bases and V 7 bases, and 11 bases lay outside the gene matches. The CDR3 contains 15 residues. Germline V CDR1 and CDR2: SQVTM, ANQGSEA. CDR3 sequence: CSGSPTSGFYNEQFF. CDR3 coding DNA: TGCAGCGGCAGTCCGACTAGCGGCTTTTACAATGAGCAGTTCTTC.

The V call is TRBV11-2, the J call TRBJ2-7; 8 nucleotides match TRBD1. The trim removed 1 base at V and 0 bases at J, leaving 8 bases unmatched. This CDR3 comprises 17 residues. Germline CDR1 SGHAT, CDR2 FQNNGV. CDR3 loop: CASSLAAGTGSSYEQYF. Here the CDR3 DNA reads TGTGCCAGCAGCTTAGCAGCCGGGACAGGCAGCTCCTACGAGCAGTACTTC.

The chain recombines TRBV29-1 with TRBJ1-1, with 7 bases that match TRBD1. The ends lost 7 bases at V and 1 base at J; junction bases unmatched: 12. Germline loops: CDR1 SQVTM, CDR2 ANQGSEA. CDR3 length equals 15 residues. The CDR3: CSGRGQPEGNTEAFF. The CDR3 DNA reads as TGCAGCGGGAGGGGACAGCCAGAGGGGAACACTGAAGCTTTCTTT.

This chain uses TRBV27 with TRBJ2-3; 8 bases map to TRBD2. J gave up 7 bases and V 6 bases, and 9 bases lay outside the gene matches. This CDR3 spans 14 amino acids. The germline gives CDR1 MNHEY, CDR2 SMNVEV (reference sequence). CDR3 amino acids: CASRVGGGRNTQYF. The CDR3 DNA reads as TGTGCCAGCAGGGTGGGCGGGGGGCGAAATACGCAGTATTTT.

The chain recombines TRBV27 with TRBJ2-1, with D possibly matching TRBD2 (6 bases). The germline V and J ends were trimmed by 3 bases and 1 base, with 13 bases remaining between them. The CDR3 sequence is 16 residues long. Germline loops: CDR1 MNHEY, CDR2 SMNVEV (reference sequence). The CDR3 here is CASSFSGVASYNEQFF. The CDR3 nucleotides are TGTGCCAGCAGTTTCTCGGGGGTCGCTTCCTACAATGAGCAGTTCTTC.